The 20 T cell receptor beta chains below all came from one sample that was sequenced in a study of OX40 agonist ivuxolimab in advanced cancers. Library construction relied on the immunoSEQ multiplex PCR assay. In its TCRdb copy, this immuneACCESS table keeps in-frame sequences only and misses some clones. Where compared with another copy, unresolved V genes explain less than half of these, and the others have no known cause. This sample gives some 51,000 clones in total; approximately 83% of them show up just once. The ten biggest clones cover 12% of the sample. This material consisted of CD4+ or CD8+ T cells sorted from blood, taken in a trial of the OX40 agonist ivuxolimab. These receptors all come from an adult with an advanced solid tumor such as melanoma, head and neck, liver or kidney cancer.

The V call is TRBV7-8, the J call TRBJ2-1; 8 nucleotides line up with TRBD1. Germline values: CDR1 SGHVS, CDR2 FQNEAQ. The CDR3 sequence is 17 residues long. The V gene end was trimmed by 0 bases and the J gene end by 9 bases; junction bases not matched to a gene: 13. CDR3 sequence (DNA): TGTGCCAGCAGCTTAGCGCTCGTAGGACAGGGAGAGGGTGAGCAGTTCTTC. It yields the protein CASSLALVGQGEGEQFF. The whole variable domain, filled in from reference TRBV7-8 and TRBJ2-1, reads GAGVSQSPRYKVAKRGQDVALRCDPISGHVSLFWYQQALGQGPEFLTYFQNEAQLDKSGLPSDRFFAERPEGSVSTLKIQRTQQEDSAVYLCASSLALVGQGEGEQFFGPGTRLTVL.

The V call is TRBV27, the J call TRBJ2-7, with no clear D. V lost 1 base and J 7 bases, leaving 14 bases between the germline ends. Germline V gene lookup returns CDR1 MNHEY and CDR2 SMNVEV (reference sequence). The CDR3 spans 14 residues. Here the CDR3 DNA reads TGTGCCAGCAGTTTATTGGGCCCAACAAGGGAGCAGTACTTC. It encodes CASSLLGPTREQYF.

V usage is TRBV2 and J usage is TRBJ1-5; no clear D. V was shortened by 4 bases and J by 1 base, with 11 bases between the two germline ends. Per germline, CDR1 SNHLY and CDR2 FYNNEI. CDR3 length equals 15 residues. The CDR3, as DNA: TGTGCCAGCAGTGTCGGGGAGTTCAGCAATCAGCCCCAGCATTTT. It yields the protein CASSVGEFSNQPQHF.

The chain employs TRBV29-1 and TRBJ1-2; no firm D call. V lost 4 bases and J 7 bases, leaving 10 bases between the germline ends. The germline gives CDR1 SQVTM, CDR2 ANQGSEA. This CDR3 is 11 amino acids long. The CDR3 here is CSVVPVGGYTF. The CDR3 coding sequence is TGCAGCGTTGTGCCTGTCGGTGGCTACACCTTC.

The chain uses TRBV4-1 and TRBJ1-5; tentative D call: TRBD1 (5 bases). V was trimmed by 4 bases and J by 0 bases, leaving 13 bases between them. Germline V gene data show CDR1 as MGHRA and CDR2 as YSYEKL. The CDR3 is 16 residues long. The DNA of the CDR3 is TGCGCCAGCAGCCTTCAAACAGGTTATAGCAATCAGCCCCAGCATTTT. It encodes CASSLQTGYSNQPQHF.

This chain joins TRBV5-6 and TRBJ2-1; D remains ambiguous. CDR1 is SGHDT and CDR2 is YYEEEE in the germline V gene. The CDR3 totals 14 residues. The germline V and J ends were trimmed by 0 bases and 0 bases, with 4 bases remaining between them. The CDR3 sequence: CASSLGSSYNEQFF. CDR3 nucleotides: TGTGCCAGCAGCTTGGGGAGCTCCTACAATGAGCAGTTCTTC.

The chain has TRBV14 and TRBJ2-1; D is uncertain. There are 18 residues in the CDR3. CDR1 SGHDN and CDR2 FVKESK come from the germline V gene. V gave up 0 bases and J gave up 0 bases, with 15 bases separating them. CDR3 nucleotide sequence: TGTGCCAGCAGCCAAGATAAGGGCAGGCTAAACTCCTACAATGAGCAGTTCTTC. This gives the protein CASSQDKGRLNSYNEQFF. The variable domain in full, with the rest retrieved from reference TRBV14 and TRBJ2-1, is EAGVTQFPSHSVIEKGQTVTLRCDPISGHDNLYWYRRVMGKEIKFLLHFVKESKQDESGMPNNRFLAERTGGTYSTLKVQPAELEDSGVYFCASSQDKGRLNSYNEQFFGPGTRLTVL.

The V call is TRBV19, the J call TRBJ1-1, with D hard to call. V lost 5 bases, J lost 0 bases, and 10 bases lay in between. CDR1 LNHDA and CDR2 SQIVND come from the germline V gene (reference sequence). The CDR3 has 14 amino acids. CDR3 sequence: CASSSGGMNTEAFF. The CDR3 region has the DNA TGTGCCAGTAGTTCCGGCGGAATGAACACTGAAGCTTTCTTT.

The chain recombines TRBV19 with TRBJ1-1; D possibly corresponds to TRBD1 (5 bases). Trimming removed 7 bases at V and 6 bases at J, with 18 bases between. Germline loops: CDR1 LNHDA, CDR2 SQIVND (reference sequence). CDR3 size: 14 residues. The CDR3 nucleotides read TGTGCCAGTACCGCGGGGGAGGGCCCCCCTGAAGCTTTCTTT. It yields the protein CASTAGEGPPEAFF.

This clone was picked up one time. The junction does not match germline at one end; this may be a read error. The rearrangement links TRBV4-2 to TRBJ2-7; D is perhaps TRBD2 (6 bases). The CDR3 loop spans 12 amino acids. Germline CDR1 and CDR2: LGHNA and YNFKEQ. The CDR3 here is CASSQDGGTPRW. The CDR3, as DNA: TGTGCCAGCAGCCAAGATGGAGGGACTCCCCGGTGG.

The chain employs TRBV6-5 and TRBJ2-7; a possible D gene is TRBD1 (6 bases). V was clipped by 5 bases and J by 5 bases, with 13 bases between them. The CDR3 is 13 amino acids. Germline CDR1 reads MNHEY; CDR2 reads SVGAGI. In DNA form, the CDR3 reads TGTGCCAGCAGTATAGGTGGGACAAACGAGCAGTACTTC. This gives the protein CASSIGGTNEQYF.

The chain combines TRBV18 with TRBJ1-5, with 8 bases lining up with TRBD1. The CDR3 is 16 residues long. V shed 6 bases, J shed 10 bases, and the junction held 17 bases outside the gene matches. Looked up from germline, CDR1 is KGHSH and CDR2 is LQKENI. The CDR3 reads CASSQDNDRGGNPQHF. CDR3 in DNA: TGTGCCAGCTCCCAAGATAACGACAGGGGAGGGAATCCCCAGCATTTT. Together with reference TRBV18 and TRBJ1-5, the CDR3 gives the full variable domain: NAGVMQNPRHLVRRRGQEARLRCSPMKGHSHVYWYRQLPEEGLKFMVYLQKENIIDESGMPKERFSAEFPKEGPSILRIQQVVRGDSAAYFCASSQDNDRGGNPQHFGDGTRLSIL.

The V gene is TRBV27, the J gene TRBJ2-2; D unresolved. The CDR3 is 13 amino acids. V lost 3 bases and J lost 7, with 9 bases in between. CDR1 MNHEY and CDR2 SMNVEV come from the germline V gene (reference sequence). CDR3 nucleotides: TGTGCCAGCAGTTTTTCTGCTCACGGGGAGCTGTTTTTT. Its translation: CASSFSAHGELFF.

This clone was detected a few times. The gene calls are TRBV4-1 and TRBJ1-1; D remains ambiguous. The V gene lost 3 bases and the J gene lost 1 base, with 3 bases spanning the gap. The V gene's germline CDR1 is MGHRA and CDR2 YSYEKL. This CDR3 region has 12 residues. CDR3 in amino acids: CASSQSNTEAFF. The CDR3 nucleotides are TGCGCCAGCAGCCAGTCGAACACTGAAGCTTTCTTT.

V gene TRBV6-6 combines with J gene TRBJ2-7; D may be TRBD2 (6 bases). The CDR3 runs 14 residues. Germline lookup yields CDR1 MNHNY and CDR2 SVGAGI (reference sequence). V gave up 2 bases and J gave up 3 bases, with 11 bases separating them. CDR3 residues: CASSYVAGRYEQYF. The CDR3 nucleotides are TGTGCCAGCAGTTACGTCGCGGGGCGCTACGAGCAGTACTTC.

With respect to this clone: Within the sample, other DNA sequences also encode this same CDR3. The rearrangement links TRBV2 to TRBJ1-1; the D is unclear. The CDR3 has 10 residues. CDR1 is SNHLY and CDR2 is FYNNEI in the germline V gene. Trimming pared 6 bases from V and 8 bases from J, leaving 7 bases between. The CDR3 DNA sequence: TGTGCCAGCAGCTCCGGGGAAGCTTTCTTT. Protein sequence: CASSSGEAFF.

The gene calls are TRBV19 and TRBJ2-1; 9 bases agree with TRBD1. V lost 8 bases to trimming and J lost 6 bases; unmatched junction nucleotides: 11. CDR1 LNHDA and CDR2 SQIVND come from the germline V gene (reference sequence). The CDR3 covers 15 residues. The CDR3 nucleotides read TGTGCCAGTGACCCGGGACAGGGTAGGATCAATGAGCAGTTCTTC. Translated, it gives CASDPGQGRINEQFF. The variable domain in full, with the rest retrieved from reference TRBV19 and TRBJ2-1, is DGGITQSPKYLFRKEGQNVTLSCEQNLNHDAMYWYRQDPGQGLRLIYYSQIVNDFQKGDIAEGYSVSREKKESFPLTVTSAQKNPTAFYLCASDPGQGRINEQFFGPGTRLTVL.

The V and J genes are TRBV27 and TRBJ2-3; D is undetermined. From germline, CDR1 is MNHEY and CDR2 SMNVEV (reference sequence). The CDR3 covers 15 residues. V was pared by 4 bases and J by 1 base, with 12 bases between. In DNA form, the CDR3 reads TGTGCCAGCAGTTCTGCTCTTGAGGGCACAGATACGCAGTATTTT. Encoded protein: CASSSALEGTDTQYF.

The chain is built from TRBV6-1 and TRBJ2-5; D is uncertain. This CDR3 contains 13 residues. V lost 3 bases and J 0 bases, leaving 5 bases between the germline ends. Germline CDR1 and CDR2: MNHNS and SASEGT. DNA for the CDR3: TGTGCCAGCAGTGATCAGAACCAAGAGACCCAGTACTTC. Amino acid sequence: CASSDQNQETQYF.

The chain has TRBV5-4 and TRBJ2-7; D unclear. Trimming pared 0 bases from V and 2 bases from J, leaving 6 bases between. The CDR3 sequence is 13 residues long. CDR1 and CDR2 (germline): SGHNT, YYREEE (reference sequence). This chain's CDR3 is CASSLETAYEQYF. DNA of the CDR3: TGTGCCAGCAGCTTGGAAACAGCCTACGAGCAGTACTTC.